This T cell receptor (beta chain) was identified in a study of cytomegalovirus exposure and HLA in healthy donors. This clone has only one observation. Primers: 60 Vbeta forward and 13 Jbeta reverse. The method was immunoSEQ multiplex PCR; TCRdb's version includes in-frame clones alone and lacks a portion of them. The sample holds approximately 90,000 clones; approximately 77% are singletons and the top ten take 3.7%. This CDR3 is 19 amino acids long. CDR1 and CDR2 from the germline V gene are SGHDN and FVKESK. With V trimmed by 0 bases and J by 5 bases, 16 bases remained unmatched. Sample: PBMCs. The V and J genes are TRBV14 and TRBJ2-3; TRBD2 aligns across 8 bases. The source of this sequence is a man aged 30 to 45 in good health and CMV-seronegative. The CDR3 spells CASSQDEITSGGQRDTQYF. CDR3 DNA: TGTGCCAGCAGCCAAGATGAGATAACTAGCGGCGGTCAGAGAGATACGCAGTATTTT.